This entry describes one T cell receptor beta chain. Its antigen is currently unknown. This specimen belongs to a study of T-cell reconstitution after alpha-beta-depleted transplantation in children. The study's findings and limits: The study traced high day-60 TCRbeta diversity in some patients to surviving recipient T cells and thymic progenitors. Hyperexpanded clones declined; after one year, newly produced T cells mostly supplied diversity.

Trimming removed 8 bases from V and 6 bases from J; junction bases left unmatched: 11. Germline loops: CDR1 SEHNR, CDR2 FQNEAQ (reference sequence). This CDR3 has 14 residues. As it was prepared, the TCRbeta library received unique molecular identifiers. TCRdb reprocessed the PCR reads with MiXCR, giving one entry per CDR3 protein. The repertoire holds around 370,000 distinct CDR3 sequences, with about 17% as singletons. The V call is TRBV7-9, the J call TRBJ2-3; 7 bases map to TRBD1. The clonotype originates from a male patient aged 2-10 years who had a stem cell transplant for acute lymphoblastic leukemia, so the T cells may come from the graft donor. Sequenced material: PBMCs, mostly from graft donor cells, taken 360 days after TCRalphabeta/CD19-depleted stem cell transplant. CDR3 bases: TGTGCCAGCTCCGGGACAGTCAGATCCGATACGCAGTATTTT. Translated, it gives CASSGTVRSDTQYF.